The 32 T cell receptor beta chains given below trace back to one sample, sequenced in a study of blood T cell repertoires in COVID-19. The data were produced by immunoSEQ multiplex PCR, yet TCRdb's version contains in-frame clones alone and is incomplete. The data show under 150,000 clones, about 88% seen once. Sequenced input: PBMCs or T cells enriched from blood (not recorded which). The source is a man aged 40-55 years with acute COVID-19.

This chain links TRBV28 with TRBJ2-5, with D maybe TRBD2 (5 bases). The length of the CDR3 is 14 residues. Trimming stripped 3 bases from V and 3 bases from J, with 11 bases between. The V gene's germline CDR1 is MDHEN and CDR2 SYDVKM. CDR3 loop: CASSFGGAEETQYF. For the CDR3, the DNA is TGTGCCAGCAGTTTCGGAGGCGCCGAAGAGACCCAGTACTTC.

J is TRBJ2-5 and V is TRBV13, with 12 bases aligning to TRBD2. Germline V lookup: CDR1 PRHDT, CDR2 FYEKMQ (reference sequence). V was pared by 1 base and J by 0 bases, with 3 bases of the junction left unmatched. The CDR3 is 17 amino acids. The CDR3 DNA sequence: TGTGCCAGCAGCTTAGTAGGGACTAGCGGGTACCAAGAGACCCAGTACTTC. This sequence encodes CASSLVGTSGYQETQYF.

The chain recombines TRBV6-5 with TRBJ2-7; tentatively, D is TRBD1 (6 bases). There are 14 residues in the CDR3. Germline V gene lookup returns CDR1 MNHEY and CDR2 SVGAGI. Trimming cost V 2 bases and J 4 bases, with 12 bases left between them. CDR3 bases: TGTGCCAGCAGTTACCGGACAGAGAGATACGAGCAGTACTTC. Its translation: CASSYRTERYEQYF.

The genes are TRBV12-3 or TRBV12-4 and TRBJ2-5; D gene unclear. The germline V and J ends were trimmed by 1 base and 7 bases, with 7 bases remaining between them. The CDR3 extends over 12 amino acids. The CDR3 is CASSLDSPTQYF. The CDR3 DNA follows: TGTGCCAGCAGTTTAGACTCACCGACCCAGTACTTC.

This chain joins TRBV3-1 (or the pseudogene TRBV3-2) and TRBJ2-7; 9 nucleotides line up with TRBD2. Germline lookup yields CDR1 LGHDT and CDR2 YNNKEL (reference sequence). This CDR3 contains 16 residues. Trimming removed 0 bases from V and 5 bases from J; junction bases left unmatched: 8. DNA for the CDR3: TGTGCCAGCAGCCAAGAAGGGATTAGCGGGGGTAACGAGCAGTACTTC. Translation gives CASSQEGISGGNEQYF.

This clone was seen more than once but under ten times. The chain joins TRBV15 to TRBJ2-7; a weak D match, TRBD2 (6 bases). The germline V and J ends were trimmed by 3 bases and 2 bases, with 17 bases remaining between them. This CDR3 has 16 amino acids. From germline, CDR1 is LNHNV and CDR2 YYDKDF (reference sequence). CDR3 in amino acids: CATSSRSQDYPYEQYF. CDR3 DNA: TGTGCCACCAGCAGTAGATCCCAGGACTACCCCTACGAGCAGTACTTC.

V usage is TRBV5-1 and J usage is TRBJ2-5, with 9 bases matching TRBD2. With V trimmed by 3 bases and J by 5 bases, 17 bases remained unmatched. Looked up from germline, CDR1 is SGHRS and CDR2 is YFSETQ. This CDR3 is 18 amino acids long. The CDR3 loop is CASSSPTFPGLAKETQYF. Here the CDR3 DNA reads TGCGCCAGCAGCTCACCTACTTTCCCGGGACTAGCAAAGGAGACCCAGTACTTC.

This chain uses TRBV6-1 with TRBJ2-2; TRBD2 matches at 9 bases. Germline CDR1 reads MNHNS; CDR2 reads SASEGT. Trimming removed 1 base from V and 6 bases from J; junction bases left unmatched: 18. This CDR3 is 20 amino acids long. In DNA, the CDR3 is TGTGCCAGCAGTGAAGAAACCCTTTGGGCGGGAGGGTTTACGGCCGGGGAGCTGTTTTTT. This gives the protein CASSEETLWAGGFTAGELFF.

The gene calls are TRBV5-8 and TRBJ2-7; 9 bases align to TRBD1. This CDR3 spans 15 amino acids. Unmatched junction bases numbered 11, after V lost 6 bases and J lost 4 bases. Per the germline V gene, CDR1 is SGHTS and CDR2 is YDEGEE. The CDR3 spells CASTRTGVTSYEQYF. CDR3 sequence (DNA): TGTGCCAGCACCAGGACAGGGGTAACAAGTTACGAGCAGTACTTC.

This clone was seen only once. Within the sample, other DNA sequences also encode this same CDR3. This sequence joins TRBV7-9 and TRBJ2-2, with D possibly being TRBD2 (6 bases). The V and J ends lost 3 bases and 1 base respectively, with 6 bases between them. The CDR3 is 14 residues long. From germline, CDR1 is SEHNR and CDR2 FQNEAQ (reference sequence). CDR3 DNA: TGTGCCAGCAGCTTGGGAGGGAACACCGGGGAGCTGTTTTTT. Its translation: CASSLGGNTGELFF.

The chain has TRBV11-3 and TRBJ2-3; D not certain. Germline V gene sequence: CDR1 SGHNT, CDR2 YENEEA. The CDR3 has 13 residues. The germline V and J ends were trimmed by 2 bases and 7 bases, with 10 bases remaining between them. In DNA form, the CDR3 reads TGTGCCAGCAGCTTATCTGCGATGAATACGCAGTATTTT. It translates to CASSLSAMNTQYF.

The rearrangement uses TRBV7-2 and TRBJ2-7, with D possibly matching TRBD2 (6 bases). This CDR3 is 13 amino acids long. With 3 bases removed from V and 11 bases from J, the gap between germline ends came to 17 bases. CDR1 SGHTA and CDR2 FQGNSA come from the germline V gene. CDR3 protein: CASSFERANREYF. The CDR3 DNA follows: TGTGCCAGCAGCTTCGAGCGGGCTAATAGGGAGTACTTC.

The V gene is TRBV3-1 (or the pseudogene TRBV3-2), the J gene TRBJ2-3, with 7 bases matching TRBD2. The CDR3 is 13 residues long. CDR1 and CDR2 from the germline V gene are LGHDT and YNNKEL (reference sequence). V trimming: 8 bases; J trimming: 5 bases; junction bases outside the gene matches: 7. The CDR3 DNA sequence: TGTGCCAGCGGGAGGGAAGGGGAAGATACGCAGTATTTT. Translated, it gives CASGREGEDTQYF.

The chain links TRBV7-2 to TRBJ1-2, with 12 positions matching TRBD1. The CDR3 covers 14 residues. The germline CDR1 and CDR2 sequences are SGHTA and FQGNSA. Losses at the gene ends were 4 bases for V and 7 bases for J; bases not matched to a gene: 4. Here the CDR3 DNA reads TGTGCCAGCAGCTCCGGGACAGGGGGCTCTGGCTACACCTTC. It specifies CASSSGTGGSGYTF.

This clone has a handful of counts. This sequence joins TRBV27 and TRBJ1-5; D remains unclear. V was clipped by 5 bases and J by 0 bases, with 11 bases between them. Germline V gene lookup returns CDR1 MNHEY and CDR2 SMNVEV (reference sequence). This CDR3 is built from 15 residues. CDR3 loop: CASSTTAYSNQPQHF. The CDR3 region has the DNA TGTGCCAGCAGTACCACAGCCTATAGCAATCAGCCCCAGCATTTT.

DNA of the CDR3: TGCGCCAGCAGCTTGGAGTCGAGCTCCTACGAGCAGTACTTC. As protein: CASSLESSSYEQYF. The chain links TRBV5-1 to TRBJ2-7; D gene unclear. Trimming stripped 0 bases from V and 0 bases from J, with 7 bases between. Germline CDR1 is SGHRS and CDR2 is YFSETQ. There are 14 residues in the CDR3. Full variable domain (remainder filled in from reference TRBV5-1 and TRBJ2-7): KAGVTQTPRYLIKTRGQQVTLSCSPISGHRSVSWYQQTPGQGLQFLFEYFSETQRNKGNFPGRFSGRQFSNSRSEMNVSTLELGDSALYLCASSLESSSYEQYFGPGTRLTVT.

V is TRBV15 and J is TRBJ2-2; a weak D match, TRBD1 (6 bases). V was shortened by 5 bases and J by 6 bases, with 7 bases between the two germline ends. CDR1 and CDR2 (germline): LNHNV, YYDKDF (reference sequence). This CDR3 region has 12 residues. The DNA for the CDR3 is TGTGCCACCAGCGCAGGGGCCGGGGAGCTGTTTTTT. It specifies CATSAGAGELFF.

This rearrangement joins TRBV11-3 to TRBJ2-7, with D possibly matching TRBD1 (5 bases). Germline CDR1 and CDR2: SGHNT and YENEEA. With 1 base removed from V and 5 bases from J, the gap between germline ends came to 15 bases. The CDR3 has 15 residues. The DNA for the CDR3 is TGTGCCAGCAGCTTAGGGGGCTCTCGACCCCACGAGCAGTACTTC. Translated: CASSLGGSRPHEQYF.

The chain joins TRBV7-6 to TRBJ2-5, with 9 bases matching TRBD2. From germline, CDR1 is SGHVS and CDR2 FNYEAQ. Losses at the gene ends were 2 bases for V and 4 bases for J; bases not matched to a gene: 8. The CDR3 loop spans 16 amino acids. The CDR3 region has the DNA TGTGCCAGCAGCTTAATAAGCGGGGGGCGAGGAGAGACCCAGTACTTC. Protein sequence: CASSLISGGRGETQYF.

This clone was observed a few times. The chain uses TRBV10-3 and TRBJ2-2; D possibly corresponds to TRBD2 (7 bases). The germline gives CDR1 ENHRY, CDR2 SYGVKD. The CDR3 is 16 residues long. Trimming removed 3 bases from V and 1 base from J, with 12 bases in between. CDR3 amino acids: CAISEWGGQNTGELFF. CDR3 coding DNA: TGTGCCATCAGTGAATGGGGGGGCCAGAACACCGGGGAGCTGTTTTTT.

The sample holds a few counts of this clone. The germline gene is not matched at one end of the junction; a read error may be the cause. The chain combines TRBV5-1 with TRBJ1-1; 8 bases map to TRBD1. This CDR3 has 12 residues. Germline V gives CDR1 SGHRS, CDR2 YFSETQ. This CDR3 is CASSLPPGQAGF. CDR3 bases: TGCGCCAGCAGCTTGCCCCCGGGACAGGCGGGCTTT.

This rearrangement joins TRBV5-6 to TRBJ2-3; 8 bases are shared with TRBD1. The germline V gene has CDR1 SGHDT and CDR2 YYEEEE. V was pared by 3 bases and J by 1 base, with 4 bases of the junction left unmatched. The CDR3 contains 15 residues. CDR3 amino acids: CASSSQTGGTDTQYF. CDR3 DNA: TGTGCCAGCAGCTCACAGACAGGGGGCACAGATACGCAGTATTTT.

This clone has just one count. Other DNA sequences from this sample encode an identical CDR3 as well. The genes are TRBV7-9 and TRBJ2-7, with 11 bases that match TRBD1. CDR3 length: 15 residues. The germline V gene has CDR1 SEHNR and CDR2 FQNEAQ (reference sequence). V shed 5 bases and J 4 bases; nucleotides not matched to a gene: 7. The CDR3 DNA sequence: TGTGCCAGCAGCCCAGGGACAGGGGGTGGATACGAGCAGTACTTC. This translates into CASSPGTGGGYEQYF.

The chain couples TRBV28 to TRBJ1-2; D might be TRBD1 (5 bases). CDR1 is MDHEN, CDR2 SYDVKM, per germline. V lost 5 bases to trimming and J lost 8 bases, with 15 bases between them. This CDR3 comprises 13 residues. CDR3 bases: TGTGCCAGCAGTCTCACACAGGCTCACGGCTACACCTTC. This codes for CASSLTQAHGYTF.

This chain connects TRBV21-1 to TRBJ2-7; the table gives TRBD1 as D, unverified against the DNA. TRBV21-1 is annotated as a pseudogene. CDR3 size: 15 residues. The chain's CDR3 is CASSLKWGRNYEQYF. In DNA form, the CDR3 reads TGTGCCAGCAGTCTGAAATGGGGCAGAAACTACGAGCAGTACTTC.

This rearrangement joins TRBV11-3 to TRBJ2-2, with 11 nucleotides matching TRBD1. Losses at the gene ends were 5 bases for V and 13 bases for J; bases not matched to a gene: 6. Germline CDR1 is SGHNT and CDR2 is YENEEA. The CDR3 has 13 residues. The CDR3 nucleotides are TGTGCCAGCAGCGACCGGACAGGGGGCTGGCTGTTTTTT. Its protein product is CASSDRTGGWLFF.

The chain recombines TRBV6-6 with TRBJ2-7, with 11 bases lining up with TRBD1. CDR3 length equals 14 residues. Per germline, CDR1 MNHNY and CDR2 SVGAGI (reference sequence). Trimming at V came to 4 bases and at J to 2 bases, leaving 1 base not matched to a gene. The CDR3 loop is CASSSGQGAYEQYF. The DNA of the CDR3 is TGTGCCAGCAGTTCGGGACAGGGGGCCTACGAGCAGTACTTC.

The chain links TRBV7-3 to TRBJ2-3, with TRBD2 matching over 7 bases. The junction had 9 bases not matched to a gene; V was cut back by 2 bases and J by 4 bases. Germline V CDR1 and CDR2: SGHTA, FQGTGA. This CDR3 is 16 amino acids long. CDR3 residues: CASSLATGLVPDTQYF. The DNA of the CDR3 is TGTGCCAGCAGCTTAGCTACCGGACTAGTTCCAGATACGCAGTATTTT.

This clone was seen just once. This chain links TRBV3-1 (or the pseudogene TRBV3-2) with TRBJ2-7, with D tentatively TRBD2 (5 bases). This CDR3 is built from 13 residues. Germline lookup yields CDR1 LGHDT and CDR2 YNNKEL (reference sequence). V was clipped by 3 bases and J by 2 bases, with 8 bases between them. CDR3 sequence (DNA): TGTGCCAGCAGCCACGGGGTAACCTACGAGCAGTACTTC. It codes for CASSHGVTYEQYF.

The rearrangement joins TRBV27 to TRBJ2-3, with D perhaps matching TRBD2 (6 bases). This CDR3 has 18 amino acids. The germline CDR1 and CDR2 sequences are MNHEY and SMNVEV (reference sequence). V lost 3 bases and J 2 bases, leaving 21 bases between the germline ends. The CDR3 loop is CASSFRHSVRRATDTQYF. DNA of the CDR3: TGTGCCAGCAGTTTCCGACATTCCGTAAGGAGGGCCACAGATACGCAGTATTTT.

The rearrangement uses TRBV10-2 and TRBJ2-7; maybe TRBD1 (5 bases). Germline CDR1 reads WSHSY; CDR2 reads SAAADI. V was clipped by 3 bases and J by 5 bases, with 17 bases between them. The length of the CDR3 is 15 residues. CDR3 bases: TGCGCCAGCAGTGATCTTAGGGGCGCAGGTGACGAGCAGTACTTC. Its protein is CASSDLRGAGDEQYF.

The V call is TRBV5-1, the J call TRBJ2-7; possible D gene TRBD1, 7 bases. CDR3 size: 15 residues. Germline CDR1 and CDR2: SGHRS and YFSETQ. V gave up 1 base and J gave up 6 bases, with 17 bases separating them. This chain's CDR3 is CASSLPAGQTGEQYF. CDR3 nucleotide sequence: TGCGCCAGCAGCTTGCCCGCGGGACAGACGGGCGAGCAGTACTTC.